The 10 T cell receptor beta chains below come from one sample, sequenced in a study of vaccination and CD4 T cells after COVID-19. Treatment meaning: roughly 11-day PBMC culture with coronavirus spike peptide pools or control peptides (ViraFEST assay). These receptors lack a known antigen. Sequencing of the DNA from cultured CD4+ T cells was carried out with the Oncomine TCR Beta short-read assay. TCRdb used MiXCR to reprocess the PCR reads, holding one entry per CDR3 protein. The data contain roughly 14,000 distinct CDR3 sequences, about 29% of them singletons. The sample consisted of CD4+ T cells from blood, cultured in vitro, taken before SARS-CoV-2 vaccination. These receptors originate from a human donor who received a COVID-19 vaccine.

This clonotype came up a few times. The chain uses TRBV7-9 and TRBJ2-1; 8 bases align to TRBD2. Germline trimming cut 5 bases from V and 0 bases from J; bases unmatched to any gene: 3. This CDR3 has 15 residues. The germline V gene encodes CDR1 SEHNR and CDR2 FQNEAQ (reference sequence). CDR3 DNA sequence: TGTGCCAGCAGCCGCGGGGGGAGCTCCTACAATGAGCAGTTCTTC. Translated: CASSRGGSSYNEQFF.

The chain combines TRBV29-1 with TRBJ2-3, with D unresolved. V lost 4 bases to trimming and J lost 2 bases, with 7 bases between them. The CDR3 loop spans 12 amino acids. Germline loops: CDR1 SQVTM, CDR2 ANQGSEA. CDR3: CSVGAFTDTQYF. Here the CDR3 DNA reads TGCAGCGTTGGAGCTTTCACAGATACGCAGTATTTT.

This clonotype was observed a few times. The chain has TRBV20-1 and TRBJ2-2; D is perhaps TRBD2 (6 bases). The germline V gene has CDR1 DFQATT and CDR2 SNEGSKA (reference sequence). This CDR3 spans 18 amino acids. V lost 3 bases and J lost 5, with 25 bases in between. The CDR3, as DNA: TGCAGTGCTAGTCGTCATGGAGCTGAGGCGACTAGTACCGGGGAGCTGTTTTTT. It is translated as CSASRHGAEATSTGELFF.

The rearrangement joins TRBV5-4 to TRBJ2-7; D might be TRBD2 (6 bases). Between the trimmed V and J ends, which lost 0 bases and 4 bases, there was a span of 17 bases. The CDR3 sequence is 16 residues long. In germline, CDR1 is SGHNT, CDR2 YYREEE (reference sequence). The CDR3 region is CASSLGLARGGYEQYF. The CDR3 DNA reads TGTGCCAGCAGCTTGGGATTGGCGCGGGGTGGGTACGAGCAGTACTTC.

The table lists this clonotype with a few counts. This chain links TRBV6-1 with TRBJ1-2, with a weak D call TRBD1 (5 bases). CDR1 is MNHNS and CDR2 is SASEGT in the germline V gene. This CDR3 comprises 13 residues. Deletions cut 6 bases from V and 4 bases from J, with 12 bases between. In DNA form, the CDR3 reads TGTGCCAGCAGCAACGGGGGTGGCTATGGCTACACCTTC. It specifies CASSNGGGYGYTF.

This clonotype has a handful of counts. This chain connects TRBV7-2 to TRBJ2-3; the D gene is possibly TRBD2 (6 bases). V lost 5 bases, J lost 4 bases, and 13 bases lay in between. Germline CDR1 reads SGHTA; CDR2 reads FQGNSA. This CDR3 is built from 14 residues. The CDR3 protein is CASSPRVAADTQYF. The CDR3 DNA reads TGTGCCAGCAGCCCCCGGGTAGCGGCAGATACGCAGTATTTT. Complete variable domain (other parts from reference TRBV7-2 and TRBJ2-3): GAGVSQSPSNKVTEKGKDVELRCDPISGHTALYWYRQSLGQGLEFLIYFQGNSAPDKSGLPSDRFSAERTGGSVSTLTIQRTQQEDSAVYLCASSPRVAADTQYFGPGTRLTVL.

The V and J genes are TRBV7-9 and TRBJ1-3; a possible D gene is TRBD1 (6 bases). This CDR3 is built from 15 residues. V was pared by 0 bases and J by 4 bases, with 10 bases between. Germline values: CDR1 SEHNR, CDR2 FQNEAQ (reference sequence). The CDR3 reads CASSLADRSGNTIYF. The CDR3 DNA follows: TGTGCCAGCAGCTTAGCGGACAGATCGGGAAACACCATATATTTT.

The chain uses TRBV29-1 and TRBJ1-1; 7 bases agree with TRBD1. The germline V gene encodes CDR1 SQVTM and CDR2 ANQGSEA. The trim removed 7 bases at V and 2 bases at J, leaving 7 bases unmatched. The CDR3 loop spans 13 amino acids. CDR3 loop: CSAQGQINTEAFF. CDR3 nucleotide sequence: TGCAGCGCCCAGGGACAGATTAACACTGAAGCTTTCTTT.

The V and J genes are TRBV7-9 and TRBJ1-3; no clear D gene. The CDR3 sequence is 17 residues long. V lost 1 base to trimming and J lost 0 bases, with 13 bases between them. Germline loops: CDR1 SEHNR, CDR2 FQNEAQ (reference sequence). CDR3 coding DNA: TGTGCCAGCAGCTTAGGTTTTCCCAGCCACTCTGGAAACACCATATATTTT. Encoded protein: CASSLGFPSHSGNTIYF.

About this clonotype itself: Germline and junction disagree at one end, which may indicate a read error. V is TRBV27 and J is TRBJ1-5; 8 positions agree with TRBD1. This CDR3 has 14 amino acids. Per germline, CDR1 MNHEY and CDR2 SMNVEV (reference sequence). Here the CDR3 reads CATSEQGGNQPQHF. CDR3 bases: TGTGCCACCAGTGAACAGGGGGGTAATCAGCCCCAGCATTTT.